This TCR beta chain was identified during a study of low-dose radiotherapy and immunotherapy resistance in tumors (dated by TCRdb to between 2021 and 2024). With regard to the full study: In Cohort 1, each fraction delivered 0.5 Gy every 2 weeks, and the prescribed total PTV dose was 6.5 Gy. Patients in Cohort 2 were given 1 Gy per fraction every two weeks, for a total of 13 Gy across 26 weeks. Patients were given nivolumab as a 240 mg flat dose every two weeks and ipilimumab at 1 mg/kg every six weeks, with both drugs delivered intravenously. Every two weeks, patients got intravenous cyclophosphamide at 200 mg/m2, given one day ahead of each radiation and immunotherapy administration. Aspirin 300 mg was taken orally once daily by patients for four cycles, starting on cycle 1 day 1. Trial participants were not randomized into treatment groups. Eight patients were included in the translational analysis: three from the first dose cohort and the first five from the second dose cohort.

Donors were enrolled in RACIN, a single-arm phase I dose-escalation trial combining nivolumab, ipilimumab, aspirin, low-dose cyclophosphamide and low-dose radiotherapy. To be eligible, a patient needed to have an advanced solid tumor that was TIL-negative. A remark on this clonotype: The antigen this receptor binds is unknown. Base qualities are not recorded, but no much larger clone differs from it by a single base.

V is shortened by 6 bases, J by 3 bases, and the region joining them spans 14 bases. Reading the germline V gene gives CDR1 MNHEY and CDR2 SVGEGT. From the cysteine through the phenylalanine, the CDR3 covers 14 amino acids. Only CDR3 DNA is held: 42 bases, read in frame from base 1. Superscript III and a set of TRAV- and TRBV-specific primers were used to synthesize first-strand cDNA, so that both TCRalpha and TCRbeta chains were covered. TCRs were amplified with Phusion for about 21 PCR cycles, with a constant-region primer paired with the adapter attached to the V primers. The MessageAmp II aRNA Amplification Kit was used to amplify the isolated mRNA, with in vitro transcription run for 16 hours at 37 degrees C. The Dynabeads mRNA DIRECT Purification Kit was used to isolate the mRNA for TCR sequencing. Indexed Illumina adapters were added in a second approximately 25-cycle Phusion PCR, and the resulting products were purified with AMPure XP beads. Concerning the study's data processing: Custom Perl scripts pooled TCR sequences encoding the same protein, removed out-of-frame sequences and computed each clonotype's abundance. The analysis excluded TCR sequences that were supported by just one read. The metrics used to describe the repertoires included Shannon entropy, Gini index, clonality, richness, and the frequency of TCRs shared between repertoires. Starting from the raw public reads, TCRdb applied fastp trimming at Q25, assembled clones with MiXCR and retained in-frame beta chains. Records with the same CDR3 protein are collapsed into one entry carrying the most frequent genes and DNA. None of the V and J calls come from the authors' own analysis; TCRdb made them. Present in this sample are just under 10,000 distinct CDR3 sequences, roughly two fifths of which were seen just once. About 5.4% of the sample is in the top ten clones.

The sequence was collected from a human donor with advanced metastatic prostate, ovarian, gallbladder or colorectal cancer (not recorded which). This table probably holds off-target reads from a library built for another chain. Recombination linked TRBV6-2 or TRBV6-3 to TRBJ1-2; the D gene is perhaps TRBD1, on 5 matching bases. The DNA reads as follows: TGTGCCAGCAGGGCCTCCGGGGCTGACTATGGCTACACCTTC. The resulting protein is CASRASGADYGYTF.